The 21 T cell receptor beta chains listed next were all sequenced from one sample in a study of control samples from healthy donors and cancer patients. Clones were read by immunoSEQ multiplex PCR, and TCRdb kept only the in-frame ones, dropping some. The top ten hold 4.4% of the sample, which has 90,000 to 110,000 clones, less than 95% seen once. Sequenced: blood. These TCRs come from a human donor in good health. The donor label of this sample is uncertain.

This clone was detected once. The chain uses TRBV27 and TRBJ1-5, with D tentatively TRBD1 (5 bases). The CDR3 loop spans 14 amino acids. Germline V gene data show CDR1 as MNHEY and CDR2 as SMNVEV (reference sequence). V was cut by 2 bases and J by 5 bases, with 10 bases left in between. CDR3 residues: CASSLRGGDQPQHF. In DNA, the CDR3 is TGTGCCAGCAGTTTAAGGGGCGGTGATCAGCCCCAGCATTTT.

This clone has only one observation. The rearrangement uses TRBV10-3 and TRBJ1-1; TRBD1 might be the D (6 bases). The CDR3 is 14 amino acids. CDR1 and CDR2 (germline): ENHRY, SYGVKD. The V end was cut by 4 bases, the J end by 1 base, with 10 bases between. CDR3 DNA: TGTGCCATCAGTGGGTACAGGGAGAACACTGAAGCTTTCTTT. Its protein is CAISGYRENTEAFF.

The CDR3 DNA reads TGTGCCAGCAGCCTCGACACTGGGGCCCTCCACTTT. Amino acids: CASSLDTGALHF. J is TRBJ1-6 and V is TRBV5-4; D is unresolved. Trimming cost V 4 bases and J 14 bases, with 13 bases left between them. The CDR3 spans 12 residues. Germline loops: CDR1 SGHNT, CDR2 YYREEE (reference sequence).

This chain connects TRBV24-1 to TRBJ2-2; 7 bases line up with TRBD2. Trimming cost V 10 bases and J 1 base; bases outside gene matches: 8. Germline CDR1 KGHDR, CDR2 SFDVKD. The CDR3 has 15 residues. In nucleotides, the CDR3 is TGTGCCACTAGCGGGTCGAGCCTGAACACCGGGGAGCTGTTTTTT. Translated: CATSGSSLNTGELFF.

The chain employs TRBV24-1 and TRBJ1-1, with TRBD1 matching 11 bases. This CDR3 is 15 amino acids long. The J segment lost 3 bases and the V segment lost 5 bases, leaving 4 bases of the junction unmatched. Germline V gives CDR1 KGHDR, CDR2 SFDVKD. The CDR3 DNA reads TGTGCCACCAGTGCTCCGGGACAGGGGGACACTGAAGCTTTCTTT. It yields the protein CATSAPGQGDTEAFF.

This clone has just one count. V and J are TRBV12-3 or TRBV12-4 and TRBJ2-1; perhaps TRBD2 as D (5 bases). CDR3 length equals 13 residues. V dropped 5 bases and J dropped 7 bases, with 12 bases sitting between them. The CDR3 here is CASSTNPGNEQFF. The CDR3 coding sequence is TGTGCCAGCAGTACGAACCCGGGGAATGAGCAGTTCTTC.

The V and J genes are TRBV30 and TRBJ2-5; a weak D match, TRBD2 (6 bases). CDR3 length: 13 amino acids. Per the germline V gene, CDR1 is GTSNPN and CDR2 is SVGIG (reference sequence). Between the trimmed V and J ends, which lost 2 bases and 1 base, there was a span of 8 bases. In nucleotides, the CDR3 is TGTGCCTGGAGTCGGGGGTCCCAAGAGACCCAGTACTTC. This codes for CAWSRGSQETQYF.

This chain connects TRBV24-1 to TRBJ2-2; D gene unclear. Trimming left V 2 bases short and J 2 bases short, with 5 bases between. CDR3 length equals 14 residues. The germline V gene encodes CDR1 KGHDR and CDR2 SFDVKD. CDR3 in amino acids: CATSDSLNTGELFF. The DNA of the CDR3 is TGTGCCACCAGTGATTCCCTAAACACCGGGGAGCTGTTTTTT.

V usage is TRBV28 and J usage is TRBJ1-2, with D possibly TRBD1 on 5 matching bases. There are 14 residues in the CDR3. With 3 bases removed from V and 3 bases from J, the gap between germline ends came to 11 bases. The germline V gene encodes CDR1 MDHEN and CDR2 SYDVKM. CDR3 region: CASSFGTEDYGYTF. The CDR3 coding sequence is TGTGCCAGCAGTTTTGGGACCGAGGACTATGGCTACACCTTC.

This clone was recorded a few times. V is TRBV5-5 and J is TRBJ1-6; D is unclear. Per the germline V gene, CDR1 is SGHKS and CDR2 is YYEKEE (reference sequence). Trimming took 0 bases from V and 2 from J, leaving 9 bases between them. This CDR3 region has 16 residues. CDR3 residues: CASSLELTAYNSPLHF. CDR3 nucleotides: TGTGCCAGCAGCTTGGAACTCACAGCCTATAATTCACCCCTCCACTTT.

The chain couples TRBV3-1 (or the pseudogene TRBV3-2) to TRBJ1-1; 9 positions match TRBD1. CDR1 is LGHDT, CDR2 YNNKEL, per germline (reference sequence). This CDR3 is 14 amino acids long. The trim removed 6 bases at V and 1 base at J, leaving 3 bases unmatched. Here the CDR3 reads CASRTTGGNTEAFF. The CDR3 coding sequence is TGTGCCAGCAGGACGACAGGGGGGAACACTGAAGCTTTCTTT.

The gene calls are TRBV5-4 and TRBJ2-5, with 12 bases that match TRBD1. V lost 7 bases, J lost 4 bases, and 8 bases stayed unmatched. Germline CDR1 SGHNT, CDR2 YYREEE (reference sequence). The CDR3 has 15 residues. The CDR3 reads CASGTGTGGAETQYF. DNA of the CDR3: TGTGCCAGCGGGACCGGGACAGGGGGCGCAGAGACCCAGTACTTC.

The V and J genes are TRBV7-2 and TRBJ1-3; D remains unclear. There are 14 residues in the CDR3. V was pared by 1 base and J by 0 bases, with 4 bases between. Germline V gene lookup returns CDR1 SGHTA and CDR2 FQGNSA. This CDR3 reads CASSLGLSGNTIYF. The DNA for the CDR3 is TGTGCCAGCAGCTTAGGCCTCTCTGGAAACACCATATATTTT. Together with reference TRBV7-2 and TRBJ1-3, the CDR3 gives the full variable domain: GAGVSQSPSNKVTEKGKDVELRCDPISGHTALYWYRQSLGQGLEFLIYFQGNSAPDKSGLPSDRFSAERTGGSVSTLTIQRTQQEDSAVYLCASSLGLSGNTIYFGEGSWLTVV.

J is TRBJ1-6 and V is TRBV18; 7 nucleotides match TRBD1. CDR3 size: 14 residues. Looked up from germline, CDR1 is KGHSH and CDR2 is LQKENI. J was trimmed by 8 bases and V by 3 bases; bases with no gene match: 4. The CDR3 nucleotides read TGTGCCAGCTCACCGACAGGGAGTGATTCACCCCTCCACTTT. It specifies CASSPTGSDSPLHF.

The chain carries TRBV9 and TRBJ2-1; 14 nucleotides agree with TRBD2. The trim removed 0 bases at V and 14 bases at J, leaving 10 bases unmatched. Per germline, CDR1 SGDLS and CDR2 YYNGEE. The CDR3 has 16 amino acids. Here the CDR3 DNA reads TGTGCCAGCAGCGTAGCCCCGACTAGCGGGGGGGCTTCTAAGTTCTTC. Its protein is CASSVAPTSGGASKFF.

The chain recombines TRBV28 with TRBJ1-2; D gene ambiguous. Germline assignment: CDR1 MDHEN and CDR2 SYDVKM. Between the trimmed V and J ends, which lost 4 bases and 4 bases, there was a span of 13 bases. This CDR3 comprises 14 residues. CDR3 in amino acids: CASSSQLTGYGYTF. Written as DNA, the CDR3 is TGTGCCAGCAGTTCTCAGTTGACCGGCTATGGCTACACCTTC.

This clone was seen once. The chain combines TRBV10-3 with TRBJ2-1; 13 nucleotides align to TRBD2. Per germline, CDR1 ENHRY and CDR2 SYGVKD. With V trimmed by 6 bases and J by 5 bases, 1 base remained unmatched. The CDR3 spans 14 residues. CDR3 residues: CAIRGLAGHNEQFF. DNA of the CDR3: TGTGCCATCAGGGGACTAGCGGGGCACAATGAGCAGTTCTTC.

The chain links TRBV2 to TRBJ2-4; perhaps TRBD2 as D (5 bases). CDR1 and CDR2 from the germline V gene are SNHLY and FYNNEI. This CDR3 contains 13 residues. V lost 4 bases and J lost 5, with 9 bases in between. CDR3 amino acids: CASSGARENIQYF. CDR3 DNA: TGTGCCAGCAGTGGGGCGAGGGAAAACATTCAGTACTTC.

The J gene is TRBJ2-7, the V gene TRBV12-3 or TRBV12-4; no reliable D call. Trimming shortened V by 6 bases and J by 0 bases, and 6 bases separated the two germline ends. CDR3 length: 12 residues. The CDR3 loop reads CASSTASYEQYF. CDR3 DNA sequence: TGTGCCAGCAGCACAGCCTCCTACGAGCAGTACTTC.

V usage is TRBV5-1 and J usage is TRBJ2-2; possibly TRBD1 for D (6 bases). With 1 base removed from V and 1 base from J, the gap between germline ends came to 8 bases. The CDR3 contains 15 residues. Germline CDR1 is SGHRS and CDR2 is YFSETQ. The CDR3 nucleotides read TGCGCCAGCAGCTTGCCGGGACAGAACACCGGGGAGCTGTTTTTT. Protein: CASSLPGQNTGELFF.

The chain recombines TRBV21-1 with TRBJ2-5. TRBV21-1 is described as a pseudogene. There are 18 residues in the CDR3. The CDR3 reads CASSKSEPSILVAETQYF. In nucleotides, the CDR3 is TGTGCCAGCAGCAAAAGTGAACCGTCCATTCTCGTGGCGGAGACCCAGTACTTC.